The 22 T cell receptor beta chains given below trace back to one sample, sequenced in a study of blood T cells in healthy people across ages. Together with a sample-barcoded 5' primer, a J-beta primer mix was included in a second PCR lasting roughly 6 to 12 cycles. TCRdb itself ran the 5' RACE reads through MiXCR, one entry per CDR3 protein. The profile shows some 800,000 distinct CDR3 sequences, under 45% of them singletons. Input material: blood. The receptors come from a man aged 55-75 years in good health.

The chain combines TRBV5-1 with TRBJ2-3; 7 nucleotides agree with TRBD1. CDR1 is SGHRS and CDR2 is YFSETQ in the germline V gene. The CDR3 is 15 residues long. V trimming: 4 bases; J trimming: 2 bases; junction bases outside the gene matches: 7. The CDR3 region has the DNA TGCGCCAGCAGCCCCCGACAGGGATTCACAGATACGCAGTATTTT. Protein product: CASSPRQGFTDTQYF.

The chain links TRBV29-1 to TRBJ2-7; D gene uncertain. Germline assignment: CDR1 SQVTM and CDR2 ANQGSEA. This CDR3 comprises 11 residues. V was pared by 5 bases and J by 5 bases, with 10 bases between. The DNA for the CDR3 is TGCAGCGTTAGCAGTAGGAACGAGCAGTACTTC. It specifies CSVSSRNEQYF.

V usage is TRBV20-1 and J usage is TRBJ2-2; possible D gene TRBD2, 7 bases. Trimming left V 8 bases short and J 0 bases short, with 16 bases between. CDR3 length equals 15 residues. The germline CDR1 and CDR2 sequences are DFQATT and SNEGSKA (reference sequence). The CDR3 reads CSTSLGGPNTGELFF. The CDR3 region has the DNA TGCAGTACTTCGCTCGGGGGGCCGAACACCGGGGAGCTGTTTTTT.

The sample holds a few counts of this clonotype. V is TRBV12-3 or TRBV12-4 and J is TRBJ2-7, with a possible D match to TRBD1 (6 bases). CDR3 length: 14 amino acids. With 3 bases removed from V and 2 bases from J, the gap between germline ends came to 11 bases. CDR3 protein: CASSFTGTTYEQYF. Written as DNA, the CDR3 is TGTGCCAGCAGTTTTACCGGGACAACCTACGAGCAGTACTTC.

This sequence joins TRBV6-2 or TRBV6-3 and TRBJ1-4; D possibly corresponds to TRBD1 (5 bases). The CDR3 runs 16 residues. CDR1 is MNHEY, CDR2 SVGEGT, per germline. Trimming pared 6 bases from V and 7 bases from J, leaving 21 bases between. CDR3 loop: CASSERLGLGAEKLFF. CDR3 coding DNA: TGTGCCAGCAGCGAGAGATTGGGGCTTGGTGCTGAAAAACTGTTTTTT.

This clonotype was seen a few times. This chain uses TRBV11-2 with TRBJ2-7; perhaps TRBD2 as D (5 bases). V was cut by 1 base and J by 3 bases, with 10 bases left in between. Per germline, CDR1 SGHAT and CDR2 FQNNGV. The CDR3 is 14 amino acids. Written as DNA, the CDR3 is TGTGCCAGCAGCTTAGGAGGGCTGCTCTACGAGCAGTACTTC. This translates into CASSLGGLLYEQYF.

This clonotype occurred a few times. The chain uses TRBV28 and TRBJ2-2, with TRBD2 as a possible D gene (5 bases). With 3 bases removed from V and 6 bases from J, the gap between germline ends came to 14 bases. This CDR3 is built from 15 residues. In germline, CDR1 is MDHEN, CDR2 SYDVKM. The CDR3 reads CASSLFPGWSGELFF. DNA for the CDR3: TGTGCCAGCAGTTTGTTTCCGGGGTGGTCCGGGGAGCTGTTTTTT.

This clonotype occurred a few times. The chain uses TRBV7-9 and TRBJ2-1; D gene uncertain. Germline V gene lookup returns CDR1 SEHNR and CDR2 FQNEAQ (reference sequence). The length of the CDR3 is 14 residues. Trimming pared 0 bases from V and 5 bases from J, leaving 8 bases between. CDR3 sequence: CASSLAQWDNEQFF. The CDR3, as DNA: TGTGCCAGCAGCTTAGCCCAGTGGGACAATGAGCAGTTCTTC.

In its sample, this clonotype was seen a few times. This sequence joins TRBV20-1 and TRBJ2-7; no firm D call. The CDR3 runs to 15 residues. In germline, CDR1 is DFQATT, CDR2 SNEGSKA (reference sequence). The V end lost 0 bases, the J end lost 0 bases, and 12 bases lay between the germline ends. In nucleotides, the CDR3 is TGCAGTGCTAGAGATATTGTTAGGCCCTCCTACGAGCAGTACTTC. Its translation: CSARDIVRPSYEQYF.

This clonotype was recorded only once. The chain employs TRBV5-1 and TRBJ2-3; possible D gene TRBD1, 5 bases. V was trimmed by 0 bases and J by 9 bases, leaving 23 bases between them. The germline V gene encodes CDR1 SGHRS and CDR2 YFSETQ. The CDR3 consists of 17 residues. The CDR3 is CASSLVWGSTTIETQYF. Here the CDR3 DNA reads TGCGCCAGCAGCTTGGTATGGGGCAGCACGACCATAGAGACGCAGTATTTT.

This clonotype was counted only a few times. The chain carries TRBV20-1 and TRBJ2-5; 12 nucleotides match TRBD2. Trimming took 4 bases from V and 11 from J; bases not matched to a gene: 11. CDR1 DFQATT and CDR2 SNEGSKA come from the germline V gene (reference sequence). The CDR3 loop spans 14 amino acids. The CDR3 DNA follows: TGCAGTGCTAATTACGGTCTAGCGGGGGGGGAGCAGTACTTC. Translation gives CSANYGLAGGEQYF.

The chain links TRBV10-3 to TRBJ2-5, with 8 nucleotides matching TRBD2. The CDR3 runs 14 residues. V lost 4 bases and J lost 4; bases outside the gene matches: 5. Germline lookup yields CDR1 ENHRY and CDR2 SYGVKD. This CDR3 reads CAISAGGPGETQYF. The CDR3 DNA reads TGTGCCATCAGTGCGGGGGGGCCGGGAGAGACCCAGTACTTC.

The chain is built from TRBV6-5 and TRBJ2-7; possibly TRBD2 for D (5 bases). This CDR3 has 14 amino acids. Germline V gene lookup returns CDR1 MNHEY and CDR2 SVGAGI. Trimming left V 2 bases short and J 0 bases short, with 8 bases between. DNA of the CDR3: TGTGCCAGCAGTTACGACTACAGCTCCTACGAGCAGTACTTC. It translates to CASSYDYSSYEQYF.

This rearrangement joins TRBV13 to TRBJ2-7, with a possible D match to TRBD1 (5 bases). Near its end, the DNA agrees better with TRBJ2-5, so the J call may be wrong. Germline loops: CDR1 PRHDT, CDR2 FYEKMQ (reference sequence). This CDR3 has 16 residues. DNA of the CDR3: TGTGCCAGCAGTCATCTTTTACAGGTGCCCCCCTGGACCCAGTACTTC. Its protein is CASSHLLQVPPWTQYF.

Concerning this clonotype: This CDR3 is missing its conserved last phenylalanine or tryptophan, likely due to a read error. The J gene is TRBJ1-2, the V gene TRBV29-1, with TRBD1 matching 11 bases. CDR3 length equals 14 residues. V shed 7 bases, J shed 4 bases, and the junction held 8 bases outside the gene matches. The germline CDR1 and CDR2 sequences are SQVTM and ANQGSEA. The CDR3 DNA reads as TGCAGCGGGTGGACAGGGGGCTCCCTCTATGGCTACACCTTG. This translates into CSGWTGGSLYGYTL.

This clonotype was observed many times. CDR3 sequence reads: CASSLGAGGRVETQYF. The CDR3 DNA reads TGTGCCAGCAGCTTAGGGGCCGGCGGGAGGGTCGAGACCCAGTACTTC. The rearrangement joins TRBV7-2 to TRBJ2-5; 9 bases are a match to TRBD2. J was trimmed by 5 bases and V by 1 base; bases with no gene match: 8. Germline V gene data show CDR1 as SGHTA and CDR2 as FQGNSA. The length of the CDR3 is 16 residues.

The chain is built from TRBV7-2 and TRBJ2-3; D gene unclear. Germline lookup yields CDR1 SGHTA and CDR2 FQGNSA. The CDR3 runs 17 residues. Trimming removed 1 base from V and 1 base from J, with 15 bases in between. The DNA for the CDR3 is TGTGCCAGCAGCTTAGGGCGTCAGGCCTACCGCACAGATACGCAGTATTTT. Translation: CASSLGRQAYRTDTQYF.

Only a few counts were recorded for this clonotype. V usage is TRBV5-1 and J usage is TRBJ2-1; tentatively, D is TRBD1 (6 bases). The CDR3 is 15 residues long. Germline-derived CDR1 and CDR2 are SGHRS and YFSETQ. Trimming cost V 3 bases and J 8 bases, with 18 bases left between them. The CDR3 protein is CASSSDRSIPDEQFF. The DNA of the CDR3 is TGCGCCAGCAGCTCCGACAGGTCGATTCCGGATGAGCAGTTCTTC. The entire variable domain, with the rest obtained from reference TRBV5-1 and TRBJ2-1, is as follows: KAGVTQTPRYLIKTRGQQVTLSCSPISGHRSVSWYQQTPGQGLQFLFEYFSETQRNKGNFPGRFSGRQFSNSRSEMNVSTLELGDSALYLCASSSDRSIPDEQFFGPGTRLTVL.

With respect to this clonotype: A much more abundant neighbour one base away suggests this may be a read error. The gene calls are TRBV7-2 and TRBJ2-5; D assignment may be TRBD1 or TRBD2 (7 bases each). The CDR3 is 13 amino acids. Germline values: CDR1 SGHTA, CDR2 FQGNSA. The CDR3 region has the DNA TGTGCCGGCAGCGGGACAGCCCAAGAGACCCAGTACTTC. Translating gives CAGSGTAQETQYF.

The chain employs TRBV9 and TRBJ1-4; tentatively, D is TRBD1 (5 bases). The CDR3 spans 17 residues. Germline values: CDR1 SGDLS, CDR2 YYNGEE. Between the trimmed V and J ends, which lost 4 bases and 4 bases, there was a span of 20 bases. In DNA form, the CDR3 reads TGTGCCAGCAGCCCCCGAAGGGGAGACAGCTATAATGAAAAACTGTTTTTT. Its protein is CASSPRRGDSYNEKLFF.

This chain joins TRBV5-1 and TRBJ2-7, with D possibly being TRBD1 (6 bases). The CDR3 contains 14 residues. Germline assignment: CDR1 SGHRS and CDR2 YFSETQ. The V and J ends lost 1 base and 7 bases respectively, with 15 bases between them. The CDR3 spells CASSLSQGGGEQYF. The CDR3 DNA reads as TGCGCCAGCAGCTTGTCACAGGGTGGAGGTGAGCAGTACTTC.

The chain employs TRBV4-3 and TRBJ2-5, with D uncertain. Trimming removed 1 base from V and 1 base from J, with 10 bases in between. There are 15 residues in the CDR3. Germline V gene data show CDR1 as LGHNA and CDR2 as YSLEER. The CDR3: CASSQVGLRQETQYF. CDR3 in DNA: TGCGCCAGCAGCCAAGTAGGGCTGCGCCAAGAGACCCAGTACTTC.